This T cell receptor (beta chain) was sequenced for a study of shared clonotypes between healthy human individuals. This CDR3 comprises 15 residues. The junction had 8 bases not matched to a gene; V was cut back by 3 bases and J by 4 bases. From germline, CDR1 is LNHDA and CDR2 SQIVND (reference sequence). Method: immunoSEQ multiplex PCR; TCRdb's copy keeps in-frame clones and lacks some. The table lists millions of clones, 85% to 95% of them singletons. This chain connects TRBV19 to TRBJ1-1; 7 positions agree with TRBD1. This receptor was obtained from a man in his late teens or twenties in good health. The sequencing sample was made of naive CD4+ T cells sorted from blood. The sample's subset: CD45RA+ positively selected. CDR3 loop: CASSMTGRGSTEAFF. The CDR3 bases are TGTGCCAGTAGTATGACAGGCAGGGGGTCCACTGAAGCTTTCTTT.